Listed here are 23 T cell receptor beta chains from one sample, sequenced in a study of persistence of HIV-infected CD4 T cells (TCRdb year 2020). No cognate antigen is known for these TCRs. The immunoSEQ hsTCRB assay version 4, run in survey mode, was used to sequence TCRbeta repertoires from genomic DNA. In TCRdb, the immuneACCESS table is reduced to in-frame sequences with V and J assigned. These tables do not hold every clone; where another copy was compared, an unresolved V gene accounts for under half, and the others remain unexplained. This sample comprises approximately 31,000 clones, approximately 80% of them detected only once. Of the sample, about 0.9% is held by the ten largest clones. This sample's treatment or condition label indicates: suppressive antiretroviral therapy. Lysates of CMV-infected fibroblasts were used at 10 ug/mL for cell stimulation. Memory populations depleted of antigen-responding cells were obtained by sorting nonresponding CD40L-negative CD69-negative CD45RO-high memory CD4+ T cells.

Source: CD4+ T cells sorted from PBMCs after roughly 18-hour stimulation, taken from a patient who received antiretroviral therapy. The cell subset or site label, read with the paper, signifies: CD40L-CD69- CD45RO-high memory CD4 T cells not responding to CMV lysate. The receptors originated from an adult man with HIV who was CMV-seropositive.

This chain joins TRBV27 and TRBJ1-6, with 7 bases identical to TRBD1. The germline V gene has CDR1 MNHEY and CDR2 SMNVEV (reference sequence). This CDR3 is 16 amino acids long. V lost 6 bases, J lost 5 bases, and 10 bases stayed unmatched. CDR3 DNA: TGTGCCAGCAGAGACCAGGTGGGACAGAATAATTCACCCCTCCACTTT. It is translated as CASRDQVGQNNSPLHF.

For the CDR3, the DNA is TGCGCCAGCAGCTTGAGGACAGGGGCGGGACAGCCCCAGCATTTT. Translation gives CASSLRTGAGQPQHF. V usage is TRBV5-1 and J usage is TRBJ1-5, with TRBD1 matching 9 bases. CDR3 size: 15 residues. V trimming: 1 base; J trimming: 7 bases; junction bases outside the gene matches: 6. The V gene's germline CDR1 is SGHRS and CDR2 YFSETQ.

This rearrangement joins TRBV9 to TRBJ2-5; perhaps TRBD1 as D (5 bases). The CDR3 is 15 residues long. V dropped 0 bases and J dropped 4 bases, with 13 bases sitting between them. CDR1 and CDR2 (germline): SGDLS, YYNGEE. The CDR3, as DNA: TGTGCCAGCAGCGTAGGGCAGGGAATCGGAGAGACCCAGTACTTC. Its protein product is CASSVGQGIGETQYF. Combining the CDR3 with reference TRBV9 and TRBJ2-5 gives the whole variable domain DSGVTQTPKHLITATGQRVTLRCSPRSGDLSVYWYQQSLDQGLQFLIQYYNGEERAKGNILERFSAQQFPDLHSELNLSSLELGDSALYFCASSVGQGIGETQYFGPGTRLLVL.

This chain links TRBV10-2 with TRBJ1-6, with TRBD1 as a possible D gene (5 bases). Germline loops: CDR1 WSHSY, CDR2 SAAADI. The CDR3 has 15 residues. Trimming cost V 0 bases and J 9 bases, with 12 bases left between them. This CDR3 reads CASSESVGTGSPLHF. CDR3 sequence (DNA): TGCGCCAGCAGTGAGTCAGTAGGGACGGGTTCACCCCTCCACTTT.

The rearrangement joins TRBV6-6 to TRBJ1-4; no definite D call. Germline lookup yields CDR1 MNHNY and CDR2 SVGAGI (reference sequence). V was shortened by 5 bases and J by 7 bases, with 17 bases between the two germline ends. CDR3 length: 15 amino acids. The CDR3 protein is CASSTHSQGGEKLFF. In DNA form, the CDR3 reads TGTGCCAGCAGTACCCACTCCCAAGGCGGTGAAAAACTGTTTTTT.

The V call is TRBV5-8, the J call TRBJ2-7; the D is unclear. The V and J ends lost 2 bases and 1 base respectively, with 10 bases between them. Germline V gives CDR1 SGHTS, CDR2 YDEGEE. The CDR3 contains 14 residues. CDR3: CASSLVWSSYEQYF. CDR3 nucleotides: TGTGCCAGCAGCTTAGTATGGAGTTCCTACGAGCAGTACTTC.

The chain couples TRBV6-4 to TRBJ2-1; 9 bases are shared with TRBD2. Germline V gene lookup returns CDR1 MRHNA and CDR2 SNTAGT. The ends lost 5 bases at V and 1 base at J; junction bases unmatched: 3. The CDR3 covers 15 residues. The CDR3 region is CASSPSGKSYNEQFF. DNA for the CDR3: TGTGCCAGCAGTCCTAGCGGGAAATCCTACAATGAGCAGTTCTTC.

The V call is TRBV2, the J call TRBJ1-5; D not certain. V lost 5 bases to trimming and J lost 3 bases, with 8 bases between them. The CDR3 runs 13 residues. Germline-derived CDR1 and CDR2 are SNHLY and FYNNEI. Here the CDR3 reads CASSREDNQPQHF. The CDR3 DNA is TGTGCCAGCAGTCGCGAGGACAATCAGCCCCAGCATTTT. Drawing the rest from reference TRBV2 and TRBJ1-5, the complete variable domain is EPEVTQTPSHQVTQMGQEVILRCVPISNHLYFYWYRQILGQKVEFLVSFYNNEISEKSEIFDDQFSVERPDGSNFTLKIRSTKLEDSAMYFCASSREDNQPQHFGDGTRLSIL.

The V and J genes are TRBV19 and TRBJ2-2, with 15 bases that match TRBD2. This CDR3 contains 19 residues. Unmatched junction bases numbered 8, after V lost 5 bases and J lost 1 base. The germline CDR1 and CDR2 sequences are LNHDA and SQIVND (reference sequence). This chain's CDR3 is CASSPPGGLAGGNTGELFF. The CDR3 region has the DNA TGTGCCAGTAGTCCCCCTGGGGGACTAGCGGGGGGGAACACCGGGGAGCTGTTTTTT.

This rearrangement joins TRBV14 to TRBJ2-7, with D unclear. The germline gives CDR1 SGHDN, CDR2 FVKESK. Trimming left V 2 bases short and J 0 bases short, with 8 bases between. This CDR3 has 14 amino acids. CDR3 sequence reads: CASSQNILSYEQYF. The CDR3 DNA follows: TGTGCCAGCAGCCAAAATATCCTCTCCTACGAGCAGTACTTC.

The genes are TRBV14 and TRBJ2-1; TRBD1 might be the D (7 bases). V lost 4 bases and J 7 bases, leaving 20 bases between the germline ends. Germline lookup yields CDR1 SGHDN and CDR2 FVKESK. The CDR3 is made up of 16 amino acids. The CDR3 DNA is TGTGCCAGCAGCCCCTATGGGCAGGGGGGCCATAATGAGCAGTTCTTC. This translates into CASSPYGQGGHNEQFF.

This chain connects TRBV12-3 or TRBV12-4 to TRBJ2-1, with 8 bases identical to TRBD1. The junction had 6 bases not matched to a gene; V was cut back by 7 bases and J by 7 bases. The CDR3 is made up of 13 amino acids. The DNA of the CDR3 is TGTGCCAGCAAAGAGACAGGGGTTAATGAGCAGTTCTTC. Encoded protein: CASKETGVNEQFF.

In its sample, this clone was seen a few times. The V gene is TRBV5-8, the J gene TRBJ1-1, with TRBD1 identical over 8 bases. With 2 bases clipped from V and 0 bases from J, the junction kept 6 bases outside the gene matches. CDR1 and CDR2 (germline): SGHTS, YDEGEE. This CDR3 is 16 amino acids long. The CDR3 coding sequence is TGTGCCAGCAGCTTTTGGGACAGGTTGGTGAACACTGAAGCTTTCTTT. This encodes CASSFWDRLVNTEAFF.

V usage is TRBV25-1 and J usage is TRBJ2-5; 8 nucleotides agree with TRBD1. The CDR3 runs to 15 residues. The germline V gene encodes CDR1 MGHDK and CDR2 SYGVNS. The J segment lost 5 bases and the V segment lost 1 base, leaving 6 bases of the junction unmatched. The CDR3 reads CASSEWTGPSETQYF. In DNA, the CDR3 is TGTGCCAGCAGTGAATGGACAGGGCCGAGCGAGACCCAGTACTTC.

The rearrangement uses TRBV2 and TRBJ1-1; D is unresolved. V was shortened by 7 bases and J by 3 bases, with 3 bases between the two germline ends. The CDR3 consists of 10 residues. Germline V gene data show CDR1 as SNHLY and CDR2 as FYNNEI. The CDR3 here is CASTYTEAFF. The CDR3 bases are TGTGCCAGCACCTACACTGAAGCTTTCTTT.

To note about this clone: The sample holds other DNA sequences that translate to the same CDR3. V usage is TRBV5-8 and J usage is TRBJ2-1; D is unclear. Germline V CDR1 and CDR2: SGHTS, YDEGEE. V was shortened by 1 base and J by 0 bases, with 5 bases between the two germline ends. This CDR3 contains 14 residues. CDR3 amino acids: CASSLPYSYNEQFF. The DNA of the CDR3 is TGTGCCAGCAGCTTGCCCTACTCCTACAATGAGCAGTTCTTC.

The chain carries TRBV19 and TRBJ1-5, with D perhaps matching TRBD1 (5 bases). The germline V and J ends were trimmed by 4 bases and 8 bases, with 15 bases remaining between them. CDR1 is LNHDA, CDR2 SQIVND, per germline (reference sequence). The CDR3 totals 14 residues. DNA of the CDR3: TGTGCCAGTAGTACTCGGGGGGGAGGGGAGCCCCAGCATTTT. Translation gives CASSTRGGGEPQHF.

The V gene is TRBV11-3, the J gene TRBJ1-5; no firm D call. This CDR3 region has 16 residues. V gave up 1 base and J gave up 2 bases, with 12 bases separating them. Germline assignment: CDR1 SGHNT and CDR2 YENEEA. CDR3 residues: CASSLVELKGNQPQHF. For the CDR3, the DNA is TGTGCCAGCAGCTTAGTAGAATTGAAGGGCAATCAGCCCCAGCATTTT.

V is TRBV9 and J is TRBJ2-3, with D perhaps TRBD1 or TRBD2 (5 bases each). The germline V gene has CDR1 SGDLS and CDR2 YYNGEE. The CDR3 runs to 15 residues. V lost 0 bases to trimming and J lost 1 base, with 9 bases between them. Here the CDR3 reads CASSVGQGGTDTQYF. The DNA for the CDR3 is TGTGCCAGCAGCGTAGGGCAGGGAGGCACAGATACGCAGTATTTT.

DNA for the CDR3: TGCGCCAGCAGCCCAGAAGATACGCAGTATTTT. Protein: CASSPEDTQYF. This chain uses TRBV4-3 with TRBJ2-3; D is uncertain. The CDR3 length is 11 residues. CDR1 and CDR2 from the germline V gene are LGHNA and YSLEER. V gave up 4 bases and J gave up 5 bases, with 4 bases separating them.

The rearrangement links TRBV7-9 to TRBJ1-2, with 7 bases fitting TRBD1. Germline CDR1 SEHNR, CDR2 FQNEAQ (reference sequence). V shed 1 base, J shed 4 bases, and the junction held 6 bases outside the gene matches. CDR3 length: 15 residues. Written as DNA, the CDR3 is TGTGCCAGCAGCTTAGAAGGAGGACAGGTCTATGGCTACACCTTC. It yields the protein CASSLEGGQVYGYTF.

The V and J genes are TRBV3-1 (or the pseudogene TRBV3-2) and TRBJ1-6, with D perhaps matching TRBD1 (6 bases). CDR1 and CDR2 (germline): LGHDT, YNNKEL (reference sequence). The V and J ends lost 4 bases and 5 bases respectively, with 9 bases between them. CDR3 size: 14 residues. The CDR3 reads CASSRAGDNSPLHF. CDR3 DNA: TGTGCCAGCAGCCGGGCAGGGGATAATTCACCCCTCCACTTT.

The table lists this clone with a count of one. The rearrangement uses TRBV5-1 and TRBJ2-1, with D perhaps matching TRBD2 (6 bases). The V end lost 4 bases, the J end lost 0 bases, and 11 bases lay between the germline ends. The CDR3 spans 15 residues. Germline CDR1 SGHRS, CDR2 YFSETQ. This chain's CDR3 is CASSRDLSSYNEQFF. In nucleotides, the CDR3 is TGCGCCAGCAGCCGGGACTTAAGCTCCTACAATGAGCAGTTCTTC.